This T cell receptor beta chain was recovered during a study of blood T cell repertoires in COVID-19. The table came from immunoSEQ multiplex PCR; TCRdb's copy has only in-frame clones and leaves some out. The sample has about 220,000 clones; 80% are singletons. This CDR3 spans 14 amino acids. Germline loops: CDR1 LGHDT, CDR2 YNNKEL (reference sequence). V lost 4 bases, J lost 0 bases, and 10 bases lay in between. This chain joins TRBV3-1 (or the pseudogene TRBV3-2) and TRBJ2-7; a possible D gene is TRBD2 (6 bases). This receptor was obtained from a human donor in a cohort sampled during active COVID-19. The sample was peripheral blood. The CDR3 DNA reads TGTGCCAGCAGCCGGGACTCCAGCTCCTACGAGCAGTACTTC. This sequence encodes CASSRDSSSYEQYF.